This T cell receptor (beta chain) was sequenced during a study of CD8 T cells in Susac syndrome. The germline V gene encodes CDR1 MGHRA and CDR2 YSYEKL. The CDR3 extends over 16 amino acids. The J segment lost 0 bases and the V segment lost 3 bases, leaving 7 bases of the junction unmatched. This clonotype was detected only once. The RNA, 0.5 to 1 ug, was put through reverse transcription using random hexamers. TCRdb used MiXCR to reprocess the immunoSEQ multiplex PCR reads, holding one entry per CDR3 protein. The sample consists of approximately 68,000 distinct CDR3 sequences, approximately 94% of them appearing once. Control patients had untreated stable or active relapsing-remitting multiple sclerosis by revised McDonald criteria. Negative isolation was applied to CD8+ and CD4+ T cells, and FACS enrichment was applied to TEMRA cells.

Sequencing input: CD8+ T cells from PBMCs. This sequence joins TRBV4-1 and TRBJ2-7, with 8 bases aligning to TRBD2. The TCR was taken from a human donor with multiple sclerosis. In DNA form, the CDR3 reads TGCGCCAGCAGCCAGAGTGCGGGGGGCTACTCCTACGAGCAGTACTTC. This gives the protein CASSQSAGGYSYEQYF.